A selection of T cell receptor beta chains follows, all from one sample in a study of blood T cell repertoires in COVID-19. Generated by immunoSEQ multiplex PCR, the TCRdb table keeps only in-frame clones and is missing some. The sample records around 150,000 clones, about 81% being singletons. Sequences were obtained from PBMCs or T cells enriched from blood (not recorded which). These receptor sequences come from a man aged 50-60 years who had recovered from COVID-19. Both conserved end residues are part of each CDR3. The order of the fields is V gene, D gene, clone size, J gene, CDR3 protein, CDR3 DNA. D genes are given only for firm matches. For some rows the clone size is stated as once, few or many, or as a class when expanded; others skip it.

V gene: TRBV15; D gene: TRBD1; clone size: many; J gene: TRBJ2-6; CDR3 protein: CATSSGQGGANVLTF; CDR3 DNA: TGTGCCACCAGCAGTGGACAGGGTGGGGCCAACGTCCTGACTTTC
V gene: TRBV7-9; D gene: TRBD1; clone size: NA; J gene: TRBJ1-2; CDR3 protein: CASSDTTGVYGYTF; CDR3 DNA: TGTGCCAGCAGCGACACAACAGGGGTGTATGGCTACACCTTC
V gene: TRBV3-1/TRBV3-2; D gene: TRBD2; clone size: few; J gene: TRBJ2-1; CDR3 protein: CASSLAGGHYNEQFF; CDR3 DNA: TGTGCCAGCAGCCTAGCGGGGGGGCATTACAATGAGCAGTTCTTC
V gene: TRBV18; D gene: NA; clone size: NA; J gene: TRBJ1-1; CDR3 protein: CASSPPGGAGTEAFF; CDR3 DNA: TGTGCCAGCTCACCACCGGGGGGGGCTGGCACTGAAGCTTTCTTT
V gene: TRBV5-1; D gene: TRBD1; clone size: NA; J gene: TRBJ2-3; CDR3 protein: CASSLTGGNTDTQYF; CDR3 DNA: TGCGCCAGCAGCCTAACAGGGGGTAACACAGATACGCAGTATTTT
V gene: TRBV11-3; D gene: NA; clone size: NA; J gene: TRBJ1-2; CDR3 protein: CASSQTDYGYTF; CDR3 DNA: TGTGCCAGCAGCCAGACAGATTATGGCTACACCTTC
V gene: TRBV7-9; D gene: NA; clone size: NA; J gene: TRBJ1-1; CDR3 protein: CASSLQQAEAFF; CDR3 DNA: TGTGCCAGCAGCTTACAGCAGGCTGAAGCTTTCTTT
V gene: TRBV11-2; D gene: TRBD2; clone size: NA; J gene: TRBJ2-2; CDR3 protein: CALSSGGAGTGELFF; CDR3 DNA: TGTGCCCTGAGTAGCGGGGGGGCCGGCACCGGGGAGCTGTTTTTT
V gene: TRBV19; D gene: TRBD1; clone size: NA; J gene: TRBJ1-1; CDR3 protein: CASSPGQGTVGEAFF; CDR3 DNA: TGTGCCAGTAGTCCCGGACAGGGGACGGTTGGTGAAGCTTTCTTT
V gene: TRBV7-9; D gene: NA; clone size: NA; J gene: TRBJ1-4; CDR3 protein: CASSLRGGSEKLFF; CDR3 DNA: TGTGCCAGCAGCTTAAGAGGGGGATCTGAAAAACTGTTTTTT
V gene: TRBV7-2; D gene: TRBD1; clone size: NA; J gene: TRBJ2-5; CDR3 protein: CASQRGTGSFQETQYF; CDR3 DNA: TGTGCCAGCCAGAGAGGGACAGGGTCTTTTCAAGAGACCCAGTACTTC
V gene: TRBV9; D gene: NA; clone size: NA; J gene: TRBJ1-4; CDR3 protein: CASSVSGNDEKLFF; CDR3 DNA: TGTGCCAGCAGCGTGTCGGGGAATGATGAAAAACTGTTTTTT
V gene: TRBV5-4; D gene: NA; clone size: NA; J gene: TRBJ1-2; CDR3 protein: CASRRSRDYGYTF; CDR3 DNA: TGTGCTAGCAGACGGTCCAGGGACTATGGCTACACCTTC
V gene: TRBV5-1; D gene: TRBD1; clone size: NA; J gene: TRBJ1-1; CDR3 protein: CASSITDRGRKNTEAFF; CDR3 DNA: TGCGCCAGCAGTATTACGGACAGGGGGCGGAAGAACACTGAAGCTTTCTTT
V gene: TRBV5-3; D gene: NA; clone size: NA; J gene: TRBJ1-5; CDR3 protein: CARSYYQPQHF; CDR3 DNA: TGTGCCAGAAGCTACTATCAGCCCCAGCATTTT
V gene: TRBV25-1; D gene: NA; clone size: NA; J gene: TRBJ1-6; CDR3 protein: CASSEQGGAAPLHF; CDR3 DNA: TGTGCCAGCAGTGAACAGGGCGGGGCGGCACCCCTCCACTTT
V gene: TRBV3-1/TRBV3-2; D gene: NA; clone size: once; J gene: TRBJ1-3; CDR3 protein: CASSQKAGAGNTIYF; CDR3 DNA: TGTGCCAGCAGCCAAAAGGCAGGGGCTGGAAACACCATATATTTT
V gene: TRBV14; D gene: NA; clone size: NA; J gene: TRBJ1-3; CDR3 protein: CASSQFGAGNTIYF; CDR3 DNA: TGTGCCAGCAGCCAATTTGGAGCTGGAAACACCATATATTTT
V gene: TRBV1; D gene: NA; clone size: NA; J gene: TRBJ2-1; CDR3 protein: CTSSQAGLAGRNEQFF; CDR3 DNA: TGCACCAGCAGCCAGGCGGGACTAGCGGGACGCAATGAGCAGTTCTTC
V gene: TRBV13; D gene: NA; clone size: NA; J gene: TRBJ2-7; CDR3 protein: CASSSRGSYEQYF; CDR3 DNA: TGTGCCAGCAGCTCCAGGGGCTCCTACGAGCAGTACTTC
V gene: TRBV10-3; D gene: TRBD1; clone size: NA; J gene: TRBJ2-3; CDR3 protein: CAISEPTGRDRRTASTDTQYF; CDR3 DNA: TGTGCCATCAGTGAGCCCACCGGGCGGGACAGGAGAACGGCTAGCACAGATACGCAGTATTTT
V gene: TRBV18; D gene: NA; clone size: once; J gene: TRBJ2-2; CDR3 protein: CASSPPRGELFF; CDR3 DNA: TGTGCCAGCTCCCCTCCCCGGGGGGAGCTGTTTTTT
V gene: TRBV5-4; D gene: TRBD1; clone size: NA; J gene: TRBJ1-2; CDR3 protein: CASSSGQIYGYTF; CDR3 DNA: TGTGCCAGCAGCTCGGGACAGATCTATGGCTACACCTTC
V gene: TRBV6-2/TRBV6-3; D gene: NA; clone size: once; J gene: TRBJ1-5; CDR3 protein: CASSSSPGSGNQPQHF; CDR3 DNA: TGTGCCAGCAGTTCCAGCCCAGGGTCGGGCAATCAGCCCCAGCATTTT
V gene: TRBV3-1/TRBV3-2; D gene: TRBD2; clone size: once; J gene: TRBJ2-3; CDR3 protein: CASSEVGLGTSGITDTQYF; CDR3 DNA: TGTGCCAGCAGTGAGGTTGGGCTCGGGACTAGCGGGATCACAGATACGCAGTATTTT
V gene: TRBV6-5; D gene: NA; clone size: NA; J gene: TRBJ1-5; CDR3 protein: CASSTTGWNQPQHF; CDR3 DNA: TGTGCCAGCAGTACAACAGGGTGGAATCAGCCCCAGCATTTT
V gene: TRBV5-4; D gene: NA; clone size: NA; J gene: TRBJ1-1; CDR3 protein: CASSLKAVRNTEAFF; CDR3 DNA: TGTGCCAGCAGCCTAAAAGCTGTTCGGAACACTGAAGCTTTCTTT
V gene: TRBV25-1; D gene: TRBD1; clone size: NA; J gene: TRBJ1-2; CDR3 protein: CASSGTGVYGYTF; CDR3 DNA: TGTGCCAGCAGCGGGACAGGAGTCTATGGCTACACCTTC
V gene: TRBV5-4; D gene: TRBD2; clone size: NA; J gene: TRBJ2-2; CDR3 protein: CASSLAGTGGTNTGELFF; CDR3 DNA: TGTGCCAGCAGCTTGGCTGGGACGGGGGGGACGAACACCGGGGAGCTGTTTTTT
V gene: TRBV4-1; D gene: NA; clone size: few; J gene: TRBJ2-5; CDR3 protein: CASSQSYQETQYF; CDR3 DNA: TGCGCCAGCAGCCAAAGCTACCAAGAGACCCAGTACTTC
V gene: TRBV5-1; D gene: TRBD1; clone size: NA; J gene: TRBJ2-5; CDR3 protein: CASSSGTEYQETQYF; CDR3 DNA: TGCGCCAGCAGCTCCGGGACAGAGTACCAAGAGACCCAGTACTTC
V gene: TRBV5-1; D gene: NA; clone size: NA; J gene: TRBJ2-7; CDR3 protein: CASSLAAAGLSYEQYF; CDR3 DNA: TGCGCCAGCAGCTTGGCCGCGGCAGGGCTGTCCTACGAGCAGTACTTC
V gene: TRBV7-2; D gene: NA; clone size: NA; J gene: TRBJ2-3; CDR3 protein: CASSWNRVSDTQYF; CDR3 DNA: TGTGCCAGCAGCTGGAACAGGGTTTCAGATACGCAGTATTTT
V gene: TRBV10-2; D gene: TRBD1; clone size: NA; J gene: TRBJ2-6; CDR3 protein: CASRQGISGANVLTF; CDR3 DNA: TGCGCCAGCCGACAGGGGATCTCTGGGGCCAACGTCCTGACTTTC
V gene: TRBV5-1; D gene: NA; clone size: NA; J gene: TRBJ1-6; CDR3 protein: CASSLTTPGGSYNSPLHF; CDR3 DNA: TGCGCCAGCAGCTTGACTACCCCCGGCGGCTCCTATAATTCACCCCTCCACTTT
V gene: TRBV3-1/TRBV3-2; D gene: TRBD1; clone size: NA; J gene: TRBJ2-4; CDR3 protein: CASSQDPPTGVRNIQYF; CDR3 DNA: TGTGCCAGCAGCCAAGATCCCCCTACAGGGGTCCGAAACATTCAGTACTTC
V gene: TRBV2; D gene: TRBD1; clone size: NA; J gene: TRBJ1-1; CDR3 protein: CASSGDRGGTEAFF; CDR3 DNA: TGTGCCAGCAGTGGGGACAGGGGAGGCACTGAAGCTTTCTTT
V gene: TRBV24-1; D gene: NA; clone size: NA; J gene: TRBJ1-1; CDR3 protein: CATSTSWCFLFEAFF; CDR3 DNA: TGTGCCACCAGTACCTCCTGGTGTTTTCTATTTGAAGCTTTCTTT
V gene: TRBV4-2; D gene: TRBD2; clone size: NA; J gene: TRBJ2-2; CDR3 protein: CASSPGTSGLELFF; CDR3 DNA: TGTGCCAGCAGCCCCGGGACTAGCGGACTAGAGCTGTTTTTT
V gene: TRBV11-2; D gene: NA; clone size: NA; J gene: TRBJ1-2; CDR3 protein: CASSLAGGGTVNTF; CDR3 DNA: TGTGCCAGCAGCTTAGCGGGGGGCGGTACTGTAAACACCTTC
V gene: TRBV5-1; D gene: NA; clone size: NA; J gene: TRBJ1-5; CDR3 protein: CASSPQGYDQPQHF; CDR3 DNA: TGCGCCAGCAGCCCCCAGGGATATGATCAGCCCCAGCATTTT
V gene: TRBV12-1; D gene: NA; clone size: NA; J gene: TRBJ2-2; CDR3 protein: CASSAPEDSNTGELFF; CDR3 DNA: TGTGCCAGCAGCGCCCCAGAAGACTCGAACACCGGGGAGCTGTTTTTT
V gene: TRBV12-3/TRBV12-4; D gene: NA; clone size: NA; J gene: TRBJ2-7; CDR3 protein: CASSLGQGNEQYF; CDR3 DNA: TGTGCCAGCAGTTTAGGGCAGGGCAACGAGCAGTACTTC
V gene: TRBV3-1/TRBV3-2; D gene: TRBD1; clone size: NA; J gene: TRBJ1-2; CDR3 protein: CASSQHRDRNYGYTF; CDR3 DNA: TGTGCCAGCAGCCAACATCGGGACAGGAACTATGGCTACACCTTC
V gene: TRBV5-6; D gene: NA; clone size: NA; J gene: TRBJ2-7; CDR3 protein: CASSRGEAYEQYF; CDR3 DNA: TGTGCCAGCAGCCGAGGGGAGGCCTACGAGCAGTACTTC
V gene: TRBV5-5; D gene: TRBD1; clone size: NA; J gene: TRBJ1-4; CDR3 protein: CASSLAQGEKLFF; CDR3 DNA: TGTGCCAGCAGCTTGGCACAGGGGGAAAAACTGTTTTTT
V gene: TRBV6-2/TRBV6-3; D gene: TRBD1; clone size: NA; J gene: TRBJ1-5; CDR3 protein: CASSYELGGQASNQPQHF; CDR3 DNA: TGTGCCAGCAGTTACGAGCTTGGCGGACAGGCCAGCAATCAGCCCCAGCATTTT
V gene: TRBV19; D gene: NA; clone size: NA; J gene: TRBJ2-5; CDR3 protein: CASSATTRYQETQYF; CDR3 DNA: TGTGCCAGTAGTGCCACAACCAGGTACCAAGAGACCCAGTACTTC
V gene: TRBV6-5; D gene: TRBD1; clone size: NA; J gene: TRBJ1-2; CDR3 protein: CASSTGTGGYGYTF; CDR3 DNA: TGTGCCAGCAGTACCGGGACAGGGGGCTATGGCTACACCTTC
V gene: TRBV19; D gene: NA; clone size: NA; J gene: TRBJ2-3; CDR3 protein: CASSSQTGGYTDTQYF; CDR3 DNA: TGTGCCAGTAGCTCCCAAACGGGGGGCTACACAGATACGCAGTATTTT
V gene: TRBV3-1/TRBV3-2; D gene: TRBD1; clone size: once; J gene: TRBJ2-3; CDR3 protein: CASSPTRGPRGTQYF; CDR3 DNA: TGTGCCAGCAGCCCCACCAGGGGGCCCCGGGGTACGCAGTATTTT
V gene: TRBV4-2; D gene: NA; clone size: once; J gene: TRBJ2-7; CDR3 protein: CASSQVADASYEQYF; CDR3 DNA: TGTGCCAGCAGCCAAGTAGCGGACGCTTCCTACGAGCAGTACTTC
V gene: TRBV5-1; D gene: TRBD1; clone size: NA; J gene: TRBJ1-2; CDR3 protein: CASSFQGEDGYTF; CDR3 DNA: TGCGCCAGCAGCTTTCAGGGGGAGGATGGCTACACCTTC
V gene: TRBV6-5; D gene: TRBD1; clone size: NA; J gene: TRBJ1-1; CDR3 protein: CASSSSDRGNREAFF; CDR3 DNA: TGTGCCAGCAGTTCCTCGGACAGGGGTAATCGAGAAGCTTTCTTT
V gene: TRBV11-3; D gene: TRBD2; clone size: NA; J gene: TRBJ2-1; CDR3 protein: CASSFQRGSSYNEQFF; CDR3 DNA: TGTGCCAGCAGCTTCCAGCGGGGGAGCTCCTACAATGAGCAGTTCTTC
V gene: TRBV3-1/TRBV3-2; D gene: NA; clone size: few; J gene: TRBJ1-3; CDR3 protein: CASSQGVRGSGNTIYF; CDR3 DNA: TGTGCCAGCAGCCAAGGAGTCCGGGGTTCTGGAAACACCATATATTTT
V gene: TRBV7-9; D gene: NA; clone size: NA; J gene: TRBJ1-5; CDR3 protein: CASSLDITNQPQHF; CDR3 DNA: TGTGCCAGCAGCTTGGACATAACCAATCAGCCCCAGCATTTT
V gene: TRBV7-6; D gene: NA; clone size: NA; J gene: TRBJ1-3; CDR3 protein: CASSADRSSGNTIYF; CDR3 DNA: TGTGCCAGCAGCGCCGACAGGAGCTCTGGAAACACCATATATTTT
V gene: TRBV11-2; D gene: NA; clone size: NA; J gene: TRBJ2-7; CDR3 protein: CASSLGVRASYEQYF; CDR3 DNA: TGTGCCAGCAGCTTAGGTGTGCGAGCATCCTACGAGCAGTACTTC